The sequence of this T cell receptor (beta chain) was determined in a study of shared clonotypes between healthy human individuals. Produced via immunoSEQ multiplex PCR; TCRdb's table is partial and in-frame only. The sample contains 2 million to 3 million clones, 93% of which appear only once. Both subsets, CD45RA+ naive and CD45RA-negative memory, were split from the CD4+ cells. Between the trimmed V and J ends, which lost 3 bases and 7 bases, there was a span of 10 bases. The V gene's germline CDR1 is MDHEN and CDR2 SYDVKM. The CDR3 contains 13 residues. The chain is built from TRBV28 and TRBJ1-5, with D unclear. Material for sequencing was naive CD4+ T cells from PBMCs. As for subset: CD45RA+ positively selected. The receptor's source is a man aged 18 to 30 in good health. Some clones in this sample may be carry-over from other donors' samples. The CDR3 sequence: CASSFGFIQPQHF. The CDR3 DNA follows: TGTGCCAGCAGTTTCGGGTTTATACAGCCCCAGCATTTT.